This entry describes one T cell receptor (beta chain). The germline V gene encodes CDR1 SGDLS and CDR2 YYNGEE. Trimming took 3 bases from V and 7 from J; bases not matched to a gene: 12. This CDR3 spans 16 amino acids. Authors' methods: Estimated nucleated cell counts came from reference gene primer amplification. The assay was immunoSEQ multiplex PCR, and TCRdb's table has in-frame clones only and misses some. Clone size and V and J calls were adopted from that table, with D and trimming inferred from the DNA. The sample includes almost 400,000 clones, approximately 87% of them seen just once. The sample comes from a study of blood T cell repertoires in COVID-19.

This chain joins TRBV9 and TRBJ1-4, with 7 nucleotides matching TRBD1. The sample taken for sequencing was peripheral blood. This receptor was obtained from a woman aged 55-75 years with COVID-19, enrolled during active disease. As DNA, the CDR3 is TGTGCCAGCAGCGGACCCGGACAGGTCAGTGGTGAAAAACTGTTTTTT. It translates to CASSGPGQVSGEKLFF.